The 4 T cell receptor beta chains listed next were all sequenced from one sample in a study of T cells in Graves' hyperthyroidism and ophthalmopathy. The investigators amplified TCR beta CDR3 regions from RNA transcripts. Initially, a first-round RT-PCR of the TCR CDR3 employed the HTBI primer set. TCRdb re-derived calls from the multiplex PCR reads in MiXCR, one entry per CDR3 protein. The sample yields some 690,000 distinct CDR3 sequences, roughly 17% seen once. What was sequenced was blood. The receptors shown here come from a man in his fifties with Graves' hyperthyroidism.

This clonotype was observed a few times. The V and J genes are TRBV28 and TRBJ2-7, with D perhaps TRBD2 (5 bases). The CDR3 has 15 amino acids. The ends were cut back, 3 bases at V and 9 bases at J, with 21 bases in the middle. Germline CDR1 MDHEN, CDR2 SYDVKM. The CDR3: CASSLKRQHALGQYF. DNA for the CDR3: TGTGCCAGCAGTTTGAAGCGGCAGCATGCTTTAGGGCAGTACTTC.

This clonotype has a count of ten or more. The chain links TRBV20-1 to TRBJ2-5, with TRBD1 as a possible D gene (6 bases). There are 12 residues in the CDR3. The V and J ends lost 6 bases and 5 bases respectively, with 13 bases between them. Germline lookup yields CDR1 DFQATT and CDR2 SNEGSKA (reference sequence). The CDR3 is CSATQGRETQYF. The CDR3, as DNA: TGCAGTGCAACCCAGGGGCGGGAGACCCAGTACTTC.

This clonotype was counted ten times or more. The V gene is TRBV2, the J gene TRBJ2-2; 9 nucleotides align to TRBD1. The CDR3 has 14 residues. Germline lookup yields CDR1 SNHLY and CDR2 FYNNEI. The trim removed 6 bases at V and 7 bases at J, leaving 6 bases unmatched. The CDR3 spells CASRSGTGSGELFF. The CDR3, as DNA: TGTGCCAGCAGGTCTGGGACAGGGAGCGGGGAGCTGTTTTTT.

This clonotype showed up many times. The gene calls are TRBV6-1 and TRBJ2-7; D is uncertain. Germline V gene sequence: CDR1 MNHNS, CDR2 SASEGT. This CDR3 contains 15 residues. V lost 7 bases to trimming and J lost 0 bases, with 16 bases between them. As DNA, the CDR3 is TGTGCCAGCAACGCCGGTAAGGGATCCTCCTACGAGCAGTACTTC. Protein sequence: CASNAGKGSSYEQYF.